This T cell receptor beta chain was sequenced for a study of siplizumab effects on memory and regulatory T cells. Study-wide results and caveats: Few alloreactive clones mapped to unstimulated subsets. Naive T cells seemed more diverse than memory cells and seemed major alloresponse contributors. Tregs that proliferated in siplizumab cultures did not have their suppressive function confirmed.

Assays examined around 100,000 TCR templates per sample. Method: immunoSEQ multiplex PCR; TCRdb's copy keeps in-frame clones and lacks some. This sample has approximately 94,000 clones, with about 90% found just once. The CDR3 covers 14 residues. The germline gives CDR1 SGHTA, CDR2 FQGNSA. V lost 2 bases and J 2 bases, leaving 9 bases between the germline ends. In the case of this clone: The antigen remains undetermined.

The source material was CD4+ T cells sorted from blood. This chain links TRBV7-2 with TRBJ1-2; D ambiguous. This sequence was found in a human donor in good health. This CDR3 reads CASSLRRSNYGYTF. For the CDR3, the DNA is TGTGCCAGCAGCTTACGGCGATCAAACTATGGCTACACCTTC.